This T cell receptor beta chain originates from a study of Ad26.COV2.S vaccination and SARS-CoV-2 variants. About the study: Donor was assigned to the Ad26.COV2.S arm of trial COV1001.

Treatment defined: 15 to 20 received Ad26.COV2.S at low or high dose, single or two shots; a few received placebo; per-sample allocation not given. Repertoires come from day 63 after the first vaccine or placebo injection. Per the germline V gene, CDR1 is ENHRY and CDR2 is SYGVKD. This CDR3 region has 15 residues. The V and J ends lost 10 bases and 3 bases respectively, with 21 bases between them. A note on this clone: The antigen is unknown.

The protocol was immunoSEQ multiplex PCR, while the TCRdb copy is restricted to in-frame clones and leaves out a portion. Seen here are some 300,000 clones, 85% observed once, and the top ten hold approximately 2%. Study-wide points: The analyses of TCR breadth and depth may have understated the size of total T cell responses.

The TCR originated in a person aged 18 to 59 who received the Ad26.COV2.S COVID-19 vaccine or a placebo. The chain carries TRBV10-3 and TRBJ1-2, with D possibly being TRBD1 (6 bases). Sequences were derived from peripheral blood, sampled in a trial of Ad26.COV2.S vaccine versus placebo. The CDR3 DNA sequence: TGTGCCACCTCTAGAAACAGGGCTTCTGACTATGGCTACACCTTC. This sequence encodes CATSRNRASDYGYTF.